This is a list of T cell receptor beta chains from one sample in a study of PD-1 blockade in mismatch repair-deficient tumors. TCRdb's copy holds only in-frame clones and misses some; the assay was immunoSEQ multiplex PCR. The repertoire holds about 22,000 clones, with 84% as singletons. The starting material was peripheral blood, obtained 2 weeks after starting pembrolizumab. The receptors here all came from an adult with mismatch repair-deficient cancer. Each CDR3 is given with its conserved first and last residue. The order of the fields is D gene, clone size, J gene, V gene, CDR3 protein, CDR3 DNA. A D gene is named only where the DNA matches it firmly. The size entry is marked missing in some rows and otherwise reads once, few, many or a size class.

d_gene: TRBD2; abundance: NA; j_gene: TRBJ2-3; v_gene: TRBV27; CDR3aa: CASSLRGLAESSTDTQYF; CDR3nt: TGTGCCAGCAGTTTACGTGGACTAGCGGAGTCAAGCACAGATACGCAGTATTTT
d_gene: TRBD2; abundance: once; j_gene: TRBJ2-5; v_gene: TRBV30; CDR3aa: CAWSATGRVGETQYF; CDR3nt: TGTGCCTGGAGCGCGACCGGGAGGGTGGGGGAGACCCAGTACTTC
d_gene: NA; abundance: large; j_gene: TRBJ1-4; v_gene: TRBV9; CDR3aa: CASSVRAGTNEKLFF; CDR3nt: TGTGCCAGCAGCGTCCGGGCAGGAACTAATGAAAAACTGTTTTTT
d_gene: NA; abundance: NA; j_gene: TRBJ2-5; v_gene: TRBV7-3; CDR3aa: CASSLGGHQETQYF; CDR3nt: TGTGCCAGCAGCTTAGGTGGGCACCAAGAGACCCAGTACTTC
d_gene: TRBD1; abundance: NA; j_gene: TRBJ2-5; v_gene: TRBV5-1; CDR3aa: CASSLGPRQGKETQYF; CDR3nt: TGCGCCAGCAGCTTGGGTCCGAGACAGGGGAAAGAGACCCAGTACTTC
d_gene: NA; abundance: few; j_gene: TRBJ1-2; v_gene: TRBV18; CDR3aa: CASSPGLGFYGYTF; CDR3nt: TGTGCCAGCTCACCAGGATTGGGCTTCTATGGCTACACCTTC
d_gene: TRBD1; abundance: NA; j_gene: TRBJ1-4; v_gene: TRBV6-1; CDR3aa: CASGGSGQFNEKLFF; CDR3nt: TGTGCCAGCGGGGGTTCGGGACAGTTTAATGAAAAACTGTTTTTT
d_gene: NA; abundance: NA; j_gene: TRBJ2-2; v_gene: TRBV7-3; CDR3aa: CASSPWGSNTGELFF; CDR3nt: TGTGCCAGCAGCCCCTGGGGGTCGAACACCGGGGAGCTGTTTTTT
d_gene: NA; abundance: once; j_gene: TRBJ1-2; v_gene: TRBV29-1; CDR3aa: CSVGSRGETF; CDR3nt: TGCAGCGTTGGATCGAGGGGGGAGACCTTC
d_gene: TRBD2; abundance: NA; j_gene: TRBJ2-3; v_gene: TRBV4-3; CDR3aa: CASSQELRAPRGVGDTQYF; CDR3nt: TGCGCCAGCAGCCAAGAATTGCGGGCCCCCCGGGGGGTTGGAGATACGCAGTATTTT
d_gene: NA; abundance: NA; j_gene: TRBJ1-3; v_gene: TRBV7-9; CDR3aa: CASSGGSAGNTIYF; CDR3nt: TGTGCCAGCAGCGGCGGTTCAGCTGGAAACACCATATATTTT
d_gene: TRBD2; abundance: NA; j_gene: TRBJ2-7; v_gene: TRBV11-2; CDR3aa: CASSFSPGGGEYEQYF; CDR3nt: TGTGCCAGCAGCTTTTCTCCGGGGGGGGGCGAGTACGAGCAGTACTTC
d_gene: NA; abundance: NA; j_gene: TRBJ2-2; v_gene: TRBV6-5; CDR3aa: CASRGVARNTGELFF; CDR3nt: TGTGCCAGCAGGGGCGTTGCGCGAAACACCGGGGAGCTGTTTTTT
d_gene: NA; abundance: NA; j_gene: TRBJ2-3; v_gene: TRBV28; CDR3aa: CASSEDRFEYQTSSTDTQYF; CDR3nt: TGTGCCAGCAGTGAGGACCGTTTCGAGTATCAGACCTCTAGCACAGATACGCAGTATTTT
d_gene: TRBD1; abundance: NA; j_gene: TRBJ1-2; v_gene: TRBV29-1; CDR3aa: CSVKKGQGFGYTF; CDR3nt: TGCAGCGTCAAGAAGGGACAGGGCTTTGGCTACACCTTC
d_gene: NA; abundance: NA; j_gene: TRBJ2-5; v_gene: TRBV21-1; CDR3aa: CASSIWDRGQETQYF; CDR3nt: TGTGCCAGCAGCATCTGGGACAGGGGCCAAGAGACCCAGTACTTC
d_gene: TRBD1; abundance: NA; j_gene: TRBJ1-1; v_gene: TRBV13; CDR3aa: CASSLVGGASEAFF; CDR3nt: TGTGCCAGCAGCTTAGTAGGGGGCGCGAGTGAAGCTTTCTTT
d_gene: NA; abundance: NA; j_gene: TRBJ1-1; v_gene: TRBV19; CDR3aa: CASSISSGGNTEAFF; CDR3nt: TGTGCCAGTAGTATATCCAGCGGCGGGAACACTGAAGCTTTCTTT
d_gene: TRBD2; abundance: few; j_gene: TRBJ2-7; v_gene: TRBV5-4; CDR3aa: CASSQTSGSEQYF; CDR3nt: TGTGCCAGCAGCCAGACTAGCGGGAGCGAGCAGTACTTC
d_gene: TRBD2; abundance: few; j_gene: TRBJ2-1; v_gene: TRBV5-1; CDR3aa: CASSLGQKVAGDSYNEQFF; CDR3nt: TGCGCCAGCAGCTTGGGTCAGAAGGTTGCGGGGGACTCGTACAATGAGCAGTTCTTC
d_gene: NA; abundance: NA; j_gene: TRBJ2-5; v_gene: TRBV19; CDR3aa: CASSLGGSMEETQYF; CDR3nt: TGTGCCAGTAGCTTAGGGGGGAGTATGGAAGAGACCCAGTACTTC
d_gene: NA; abundance: NA; j_gene: TRBJ2-3; v_gene: TRBV4-3; CDR3aa: CASSQEVIGSTDTQYF; CDR3nt: TGCGCCAGCAGCCAAGAAGTCATCGGGAGTACAGATACGCAGTATTTT
d_gene: NA; abundance: NA; j_gene: TRBJ2-3; v_gene: TRBV16; CDR3aa: CASSQAGKEDTQYF; CDR3nt: TGTGCCAGCAGCCAAGCGGGGAAAGAAGATACGCAGTATTTT
d_gene: NA; abundance: NA; j_gene: TRBJ2-3; v_gene: TRBV15; CDR3aa: CATSREQYTDTQYF; CDR3nt: TGTGCCACCAGCAGAGAACAGTATACAGATACGCAGTATTTT
d_gene: NA; abundance: NA; j_gene: TRBJ2-5; v_gene: TRBV11-2; CDR3aa: CASSQRTEHQETQYF; CDR3nt: TGTGCCAGCAGCCAAAGGACAGAACACCAAGAGACCCAGTACTTC
d_gene: NA; abundance: NA; j_gene: TRBJ1-5; v_gene: TRBV30; CDR3aa: CAWSSTGMQPQHF; CDR3nt: TGTGCCTGGAGTTCCACCGGGATGCAGCCCCAGCATTTT
d_gene: NA; abundance: NA; j_gene: TRBJ1-3; v_gene: TRBV28; CDR3aa: CASSLIGTSGNTIYF; CDR3nt: TGTGCCAGCAGTTTAATAGGGACCTCCGGAAACACCATATATTTT
d_gene: TRBD2; abundance: NA; j_gene: TRBJ2-5; v_gene: TRBV11-2; CDR3aa: CASSPPGQQAGGETQYF; CDR3nt: TGTGCCAGCAGCCCTCCGGGACAACAAGCGGGAGGGGAGACCCAGTACTTC
d_gene: NA; abundance: NA; j_gene: TRBJ2-2; v_gene: TRBV18; CDR3aa: CASSPHGGTGELFF; CDR3nt: TGTGCCAGCTCACCGCACGGTGGCACCGGGGAGCTGTTTTTT
d_gene: NA; abundance: NA; j_gene: TRBJ2-1; v_gene: TRBV4-1; CDR3aa: CASSQVGRKHEQFF; CDR3nt: TGCGCCAGCAGCCAAGTAGGACGGAAACATGAGCAGTTCTTC
d_gene: TRBD1; abundance: NA; j_gene: TRBJ2-3; v_gene: TRBV19; CDR3aa: CASMRGQGTDTQYF; CDR3nt: TGTGCCAGTATGAGAGGACAGGGCACAGATACGCAGTATTTT
d_gene: NA; abundance: NA; j_gene: TRBJ1-2; v_gene: TRBV4-1; CDR3aa: CASSQERGGYGYTF; CDR3nt: TGCGCCAGCAGCCAAGAGAGGGGAGGCTATGGCTACACCTTC
d_gene: NA; abundance: NA; j_gene: TRBJ2-3; v_gene: TRBV11-2; CDR3aa: CASRPGSIRRDTQYF; CDR3nt: TGTGCCAGCAGGCCTGGGAGTATCCGACGAGATACGCAGTATTTT
d_gene: TRBD1; abundance: NA; j_gene: TRBJ2-7; v_gene: TRBV18; CDR3aa: CATGQESYEQYF; CDR3nt: TGTGCCACCGGACAGGAGTCCTACGAGCAGTACTTC
d_gene: NA; abundance: once; j_gene: TRBJ2-1; v_gene: TRBV4-1; CDR3aa: CASSQEVVYNEQFF; CDR3nt: TGCGCCAGCAGCCAAGAGGTGGTCTACAATGAGCAGTTCTTC
d_gene: TRBD1; abundance: NA; j_gene: TRBJ2-1; v_gene: TRBV10-2; CDR3aa: CASDRGGYNEQFF; CDR3nt: TGCGCCAGCGACAGGGGGGGTTACAATGAGCAGTTCTTC